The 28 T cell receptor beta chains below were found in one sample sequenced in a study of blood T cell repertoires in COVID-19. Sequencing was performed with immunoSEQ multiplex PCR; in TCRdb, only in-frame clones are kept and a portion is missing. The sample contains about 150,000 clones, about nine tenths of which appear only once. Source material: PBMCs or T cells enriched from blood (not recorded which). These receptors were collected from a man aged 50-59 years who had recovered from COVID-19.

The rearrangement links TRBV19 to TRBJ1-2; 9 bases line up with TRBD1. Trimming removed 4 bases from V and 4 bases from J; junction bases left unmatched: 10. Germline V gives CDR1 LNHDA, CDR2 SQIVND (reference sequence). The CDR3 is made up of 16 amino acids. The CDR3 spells CASSKLGTGNVYGYTF. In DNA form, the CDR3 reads TGTGCCAGTAGTAAACTAGGGACAGGGAATGTCTATGGCTACACCTTC.

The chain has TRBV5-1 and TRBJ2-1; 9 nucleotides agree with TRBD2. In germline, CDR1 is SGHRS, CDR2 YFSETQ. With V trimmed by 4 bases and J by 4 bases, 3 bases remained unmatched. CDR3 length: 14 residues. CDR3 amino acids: CASSAAGGYNEQFF. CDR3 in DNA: TGCGCCAGCAGCGCGGCGGGAGGGTACAATGAGCAGTTCTTC.

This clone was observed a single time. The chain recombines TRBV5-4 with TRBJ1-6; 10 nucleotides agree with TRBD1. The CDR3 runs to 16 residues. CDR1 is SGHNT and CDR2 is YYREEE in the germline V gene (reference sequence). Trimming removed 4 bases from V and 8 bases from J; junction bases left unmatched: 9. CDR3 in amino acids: CASSPRDRGMDSPLHF. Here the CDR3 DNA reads TGTGCCAGCAGCCCCCGGGACAGGGGAATGGATTCACCCCTCCACTTT.

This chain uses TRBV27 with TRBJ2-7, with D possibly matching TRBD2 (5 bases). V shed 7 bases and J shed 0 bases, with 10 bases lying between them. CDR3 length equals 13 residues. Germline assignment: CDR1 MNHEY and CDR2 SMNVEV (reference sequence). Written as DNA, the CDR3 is TGTGCCAGCAAAACTACTAGCTCCTACGAGCAGTACTTC. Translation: CASKTTSSYEQYF.

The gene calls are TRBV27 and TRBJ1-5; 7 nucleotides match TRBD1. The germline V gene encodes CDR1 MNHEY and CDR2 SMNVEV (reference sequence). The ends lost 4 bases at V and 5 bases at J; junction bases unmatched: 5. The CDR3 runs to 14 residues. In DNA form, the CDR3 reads TGTGCCAGCAGTTCGACAGGGCTCGATCAGCCCCAGCATTTT. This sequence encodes CASSSTGLDQPQHF.

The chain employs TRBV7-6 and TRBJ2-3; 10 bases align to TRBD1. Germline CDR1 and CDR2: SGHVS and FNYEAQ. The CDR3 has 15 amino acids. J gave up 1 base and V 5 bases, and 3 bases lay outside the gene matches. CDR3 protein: CASSPGTGGTDTQYF. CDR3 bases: TGTGCCAGCAGCCCCGGGACAGGGGGCACAGATACGCAGTATTTT.

Here the CDR3 reads CASSSLAGAVNEQFF. CDR3 sequence (DNA): TGTGCCAGCAGCTCCCTAGCGGGAGCGGTGAATGAGCAGTTCTTC. This chain connects TRBV5-4 to TRBJ2-1, with 10 bases identical to TRBD2. CDR1 is SGHNT, CDR2 YYREEE, per germline (reference sequence). Germline trimming cut 3 bases from V and 7 bases from J; bases unmatched to any gene: 7. This CDR3 has 15 amino acids.

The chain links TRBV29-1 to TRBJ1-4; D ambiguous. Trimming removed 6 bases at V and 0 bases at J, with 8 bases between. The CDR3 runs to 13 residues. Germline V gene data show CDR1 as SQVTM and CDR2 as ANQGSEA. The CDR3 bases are TGCAGCGTCGGACTGGCAACTAATGAAAAACTGTTTTTT. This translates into CSVGLATNEKLFF. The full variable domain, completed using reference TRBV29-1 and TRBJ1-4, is SAVISQKPSRDICQRGTSLTIQCQVDSQVTMMFWYRQQPGQSLTLIATANQGSEATYESGFVIDKFPISRPNLTFSTLTVSNMSPEDSSIYLCSVGLATNEKLFFGSGTQLSVL.

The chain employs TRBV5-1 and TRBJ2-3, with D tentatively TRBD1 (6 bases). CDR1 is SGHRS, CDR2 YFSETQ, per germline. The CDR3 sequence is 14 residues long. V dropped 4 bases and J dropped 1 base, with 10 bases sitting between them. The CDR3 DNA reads TGCGCCAGCAGCAGCGCAGGGGGCACAGATACGCAGTATTTT. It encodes CASSSAGGTDTQYF. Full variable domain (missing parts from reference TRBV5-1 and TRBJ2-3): KAGVTQTPRYLIKTRGQQVTLSCSPISGHRSVSWYQQTPGQGLQFLFEYFSETQRNKGNFPGRFSGRQFSNSRSEMNVSTLELGDSALYLCASSSAGGTDTQYFGPGTRLTVL.

The CDR3 here is CASSSWDISGANVLTF. The DNA of the CDR3 is TGTGCCAGCAGTTCTTGGGACATTTCTGGGGCCAACGTCCTGACTTTC. The genes are TRBV27 and TRBJ2-6; TRBD1 might be the D (6 bases). This CDR3 contains 16 residues. Trimming left V 4 bases short and J 1 base short, with 11 bases between. Germline V gives CDR1 MNHEY, CDR2 SMNVEV (reference sequence). The whole variable domain, filled in from reference TRBV27 and TRBJ2-6, reads EAQVTQNPRYLITVTGKKLTVTCSQNMNHEYMSWYRQDPGLGLRQIYYSMNVEVTDKGDVPEGYKVSRKEKRNFPLILESPSPNQTSLYFCASSSWDISGANVLTFGAGSRLTVL.

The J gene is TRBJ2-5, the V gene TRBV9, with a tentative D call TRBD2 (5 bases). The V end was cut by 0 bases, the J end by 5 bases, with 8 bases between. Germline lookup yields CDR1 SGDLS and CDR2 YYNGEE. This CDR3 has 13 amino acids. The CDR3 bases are TGTGCCAGCAGCGTAGCGTTAGCGGAGACCCAGTACTTC. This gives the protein CASSVALAETQYF.

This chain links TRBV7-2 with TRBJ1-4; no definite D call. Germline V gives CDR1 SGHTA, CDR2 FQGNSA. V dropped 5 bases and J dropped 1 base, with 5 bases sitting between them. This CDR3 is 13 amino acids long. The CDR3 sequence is CASSELTNEKLFF. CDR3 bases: TGTGCCAGCAGCGAGTTAACTAATGAAAAACTGTTTTTT.

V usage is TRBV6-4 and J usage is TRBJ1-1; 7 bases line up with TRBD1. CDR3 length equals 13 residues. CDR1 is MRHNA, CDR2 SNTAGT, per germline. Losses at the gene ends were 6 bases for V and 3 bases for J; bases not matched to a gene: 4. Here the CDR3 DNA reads TGTGCCAGCAGAGAGGGACAGTACACTGAAGCTTTCTTT. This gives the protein CASREGQYTEAFF.

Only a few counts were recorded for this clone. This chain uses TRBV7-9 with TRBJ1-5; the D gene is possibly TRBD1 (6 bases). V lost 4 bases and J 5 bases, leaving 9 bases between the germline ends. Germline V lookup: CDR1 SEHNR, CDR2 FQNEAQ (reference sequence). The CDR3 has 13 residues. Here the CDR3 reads CASSSQGDQPQHF. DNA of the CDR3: TGTGCCAGCAGCTCACAGGGAGATCAGCCCCAGCATTTT.

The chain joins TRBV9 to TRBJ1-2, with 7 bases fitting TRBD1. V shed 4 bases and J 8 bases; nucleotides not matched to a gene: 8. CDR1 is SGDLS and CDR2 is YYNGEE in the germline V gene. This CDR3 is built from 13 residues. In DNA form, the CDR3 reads TGTGCCAGCAGCTCCCGACAGGGCCGGGGCTACACCTTC. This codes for CASSSRQGRGYTF. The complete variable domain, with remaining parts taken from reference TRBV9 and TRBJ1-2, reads DSGVTQTPKHLITATGQRVTLRCSPRSGDLSVYWYQQSLDQGLQFLIQYYNGEERAKGNILERFSAQQFPDLHSELNLSSLELGDSALYFCASSSRQGRGYTFGSGTRLTVV.

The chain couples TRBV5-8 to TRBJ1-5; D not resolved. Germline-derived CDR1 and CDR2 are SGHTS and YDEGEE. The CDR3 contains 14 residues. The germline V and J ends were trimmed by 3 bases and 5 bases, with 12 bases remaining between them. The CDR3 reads CASSYPGGYQPQHF. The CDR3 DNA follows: TGTGCCAGCAGCTACCCGGGAGGGTATCAGCCCCAGCATTTT.

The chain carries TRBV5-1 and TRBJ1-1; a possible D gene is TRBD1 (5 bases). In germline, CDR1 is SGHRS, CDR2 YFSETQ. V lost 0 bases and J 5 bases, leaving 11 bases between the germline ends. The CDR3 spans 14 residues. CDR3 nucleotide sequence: TGCGCCAGCAGCTTGGGGGGCTTAGAGACTGAAGCTTTCTTT. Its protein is CASSLGGLETEAFF.

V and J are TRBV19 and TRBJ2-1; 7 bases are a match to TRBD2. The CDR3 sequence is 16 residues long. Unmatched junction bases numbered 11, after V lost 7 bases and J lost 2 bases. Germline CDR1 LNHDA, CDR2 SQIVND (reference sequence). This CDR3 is CASKESLAVPYNEQFF. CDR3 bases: TGTGCCAGTAAAGAATCGCTAGCGGTACCCTACAATGAGCAGTTCTTC.

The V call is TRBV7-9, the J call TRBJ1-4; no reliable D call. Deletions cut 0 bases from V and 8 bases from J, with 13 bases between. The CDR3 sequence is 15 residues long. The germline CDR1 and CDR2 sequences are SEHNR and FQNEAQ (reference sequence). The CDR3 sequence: CASSLAGWEEEKLFF. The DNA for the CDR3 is TGTGCCAGCAGCTTAGCTGGGTGGGAGGAGGAAAAACTGTTTTTT.

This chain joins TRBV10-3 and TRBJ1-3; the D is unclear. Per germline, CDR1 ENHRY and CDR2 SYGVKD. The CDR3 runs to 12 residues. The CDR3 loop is CAVRDPGNTIYF. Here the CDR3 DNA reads TGTGCTGTGCGAGATCCTGGAAACACCATATATTTT.

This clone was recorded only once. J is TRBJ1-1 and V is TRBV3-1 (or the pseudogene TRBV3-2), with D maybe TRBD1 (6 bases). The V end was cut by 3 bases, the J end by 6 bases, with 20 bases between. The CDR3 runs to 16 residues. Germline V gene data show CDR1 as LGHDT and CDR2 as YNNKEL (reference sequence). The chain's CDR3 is CASSHLTGGRGSEAFF. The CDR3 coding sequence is TGTGCCAGCAGCCACCTAACGGGGGGCCGGGGATCTGAAGCTTTCTTT.

Here the CDR3 reads CASSLRREFYEQYF. The CDR3 DNA reads TGTGCCAGCAGTTTAAGGCGGGAGTTCTACGAGCAGTACTTC. The rearrangement links TRBV27 to TRBJ2-7; the match to TRBD2 covers 7 bases. The CDR3 consists of 14 residues. Germline CDR1 is MNHEY and CDR2 is SMNVEV (reference sequence). V was pared by 2 bases and J by 3 bases, with 4 bases of the junction left unmatched.

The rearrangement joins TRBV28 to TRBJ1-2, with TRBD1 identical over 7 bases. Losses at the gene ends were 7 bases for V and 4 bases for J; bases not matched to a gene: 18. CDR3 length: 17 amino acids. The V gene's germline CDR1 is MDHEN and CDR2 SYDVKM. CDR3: CASNLDRARRLGYGYTF. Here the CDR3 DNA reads TGTGCCAGCAATCTCGACAGGGCAAGAAGGCTAGGCTATGGCTACACCTTC.

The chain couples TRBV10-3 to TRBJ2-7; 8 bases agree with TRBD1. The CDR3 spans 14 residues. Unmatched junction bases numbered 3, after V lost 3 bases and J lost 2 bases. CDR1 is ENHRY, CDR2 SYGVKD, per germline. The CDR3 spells CAISEGQGPYEQYF. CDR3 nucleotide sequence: TGTGCCATCAGTGAAGGACAGGGCCCCTACGAGCAGTACTTC.

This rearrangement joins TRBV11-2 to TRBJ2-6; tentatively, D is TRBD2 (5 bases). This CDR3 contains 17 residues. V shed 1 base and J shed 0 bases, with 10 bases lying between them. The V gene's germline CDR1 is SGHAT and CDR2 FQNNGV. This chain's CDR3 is CASSLVEGSSGANVLTF. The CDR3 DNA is TGTGCCAGCAGCTTAGTCGAGGGCAGCTCTGGGGCCAACGTCCTGACTTTC.

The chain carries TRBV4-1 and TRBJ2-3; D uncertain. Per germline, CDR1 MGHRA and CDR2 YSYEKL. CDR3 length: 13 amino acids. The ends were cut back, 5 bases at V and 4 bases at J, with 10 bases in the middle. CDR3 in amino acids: CASSNIQPDTQYF. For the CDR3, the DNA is TGCGCCAGCAGCAATATACAGCCAGATACGCAGTATTTT.

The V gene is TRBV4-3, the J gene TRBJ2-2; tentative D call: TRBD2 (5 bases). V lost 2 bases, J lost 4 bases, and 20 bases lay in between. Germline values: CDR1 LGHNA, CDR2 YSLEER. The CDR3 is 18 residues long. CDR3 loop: CASSQKKAAGIRTGELFF. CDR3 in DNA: TGCGCCAGCAGCCAAAAAAAAGCGGCAGGAATTCGCACCGGGGAGCTGTTTTTT.

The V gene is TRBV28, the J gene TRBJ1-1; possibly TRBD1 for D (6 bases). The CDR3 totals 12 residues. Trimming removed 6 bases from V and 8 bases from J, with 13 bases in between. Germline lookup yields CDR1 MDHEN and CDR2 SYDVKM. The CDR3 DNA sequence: TGTGCCAGCAGAAGACTTCAGGGGGAAGCTTTCTTT. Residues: CASRRLQGEAFF.